These 12 T cell receptor beta chains came from one sample sequenced in a study of T cell repertoires in cytomegalovirus infection. These receptors' antigens are unknown. TCRdb ran MiXCR on the reads and lists one entry per CDR3 protein. The sample includes approximately 990,000 distinct CDR3 sequences, 25% to 40% of them seen just once. The sample was cultured CD8+ T cells from PBMCs, taken from culture after CMV antigen stimulation. All receptors derive from a human donor in good health (CMV status not recorded). Some clones in this sample may be carry-over from other donors' samples.

The CDR3 nucleotides read TGTGCCAGCAATGACGATCGACAGGGCCGGGCAGGGGCCAACGTCCTGACTTTC. Translating gives CASNDDRQGRAGANVLTF. The chain recombines TRBV28 with TRBJ2-6; 7 bases match TRBD1. V shed 7 bases and J 4 bases; nucleotides not matched to a gene: 16. Germline lookup yields CDR1 MDHEN and CDR2 SYDVKM. This CDR3 spans 18 amino acids.

The chain has TRBV6-5 and TRBJ2-1; D possibly uses TRBD1 or TRBD2 (5 bases each). Trimming shortened V by 2 bases and J by 5 bases, and 13 bases separated the two germline ends. The CDR3 spans 15 residues. Germline loops: CDR1 MNHEY, CDR2 SVGAGI. This CDR3 reads CASSYGGYLHNEQFF. CDR3 coding DNA: TGTGCCAGCAGTTACGGGGGATACCTCCACAATGAGCAGTTCTTC.

This chain joins TRBV12-3 or TRBV12-4 and TRBJ1-4, with D hard to call. There are 16 residues in the CDR3. V was shortened by 3 bases and J by 8 bases, with 19 bases between the two germline ends. CDR3: CASSFRPALVGEKLFF. CDR3 nucleotides: TGTGCCAGCAGTTTCCGCCCCGCGCTCGTGGGGGAAAAACTGTTTTTT.

This rearrangement joins TRBV6-6 to TRBJ2-7; 8 bases are shared with TRBD1. V shed 4 bases, J shed 6 bases, and the junction held 11 bases outside the gene matches. CDR3 length equals 15 residues. Germline lookup yields CDR1 MNHNY and CDR2 SVGAGI (reference sequence). The CDR3 coding sequence is TGTGCCAGCAGTTCCGACAGGGGATGGGGGTCCGAGCAGTACGTC. As protein: CASSSDRGWGSEQYV.

The genes are TRBV9 and TRBJ2-5; TRBD1 aligns across 12 bases. The CDR3 is 15 amino acids. CDR1 is SGDLS, CDR2 YYNGEE, per germline. J was trimmed by 4 bases and V by 0 bases; bases with no gene match: 1. For the CDR3, the DNA is TGTGCCAGCAGCGTAGGGGACAGGGGGCTAGAGACCCAGTACTTC. Residues: CASSVGDRGLETQYF.

CDR3: CASSLTSAGLDTQYF. DNA for the CDR3: TGTGCCAGCAGCTTGACTAGCGCGGGTCTAGATACGCAGTATTTT. J is TRBJ2-3 and V is TRBV7-4; 8 bases map to TRBD2. The germline CDR1 and CDR2 sequences are SGHVT and SQSDAQ. V gave up 3 bases and J gave up 5 bases; unmatched junction bases: 7. CDR3 length: 15 amino acids. The full variable domain, its missing parts supplied by reference TRBV7-4 and TRBJ2-3, is GAGVSQSPRYKVAKRGRDVALRCDSISGHVTLYWYRQTLGQGSEVLTYSQSDAQRDKSGRPSGRFSAERPERSVSTLKIQRTEQGDSAVYLCASSLTSAGLDTQYFGPGTRLTVL.

The chain couples TRBV27 to TRBJ2-1, with 9 bases matching TRBD1. The CDR3 contains 14 residues. Trimming took 6 bases from V and 7 from J; bases not matched to a gene: 7. The germline V gene has CDR1 MNHEY and CDR2 SMNVEV (reference sequence). As DNA, the CDR3 is TGTGCCAGCAGCCACAGGGGGCTGAGGAATGAGCAGTTCTTC. It yields the protein CASSHRGLRNEQFF.

This chain links TRBV19 with TRBJ2-7; D remains unclear. The CDR3 has 15 amino acids. Germline V lookup: CDR1 LNHDA, CDR2 SQIVND (reference sequence). V was cut by 7 bases and J by 2 bases, with 18 bases left in between. The CDR3: CASTPAHHPTYEQYF. In nucleotides, the CDR3 is TGTGCCAGTACCCCCGCGCATCATCCGACCTACGAGCAGTACTTC.

This chain's CDR3 is CSAIVAIPQTGQLNGKAKNIQYF. The DNA for the CDR3 is TGCAGTGCTATAGTCGCGATACCCCAGACGGGACAGCTTAACGGGAAAGCCAAAAACATTCAGTACTTC. The rearrangement links TRBV20-1 to TRBJ2-4; 7 nucleotides agree with TRBD1. Per the germline V gene, CDR1 is DFQATT and CDR2 is SNEGSKA (reference sequence). The CDR3 totals 23 residues. Trimming at V came to 4 bases and at J to 0 bases, leaving 30 bases not matched to a gene.

This clonotype was detected a few times. This chain connects TRBV19 to TRBJ1-1; D unclear. CDR3 length: 12 amino acids. The V end was cut by 5 bases, the J end by 4 bases, with 8 bases between. CDR1 and CDR2 from the germline V gene are LNHDA and SQIVND (reference sequence). Here the CDR3 reads CASSPRATEAFF. The CDR3 DNA follows: TGTGCCAGTAGTCCAAGAGCCACTGAAGCTTTCTTT. The full variable domain, its missing parts supplied by reference TRBV19 and TRBJ1-1, is DGGITQSPKYLFRKEGQNVTLSCEQNLNHDAMYWYRQDPGQGLRLIYYSQIVNDFQKGDIAEGYSVSREKKESFPLTVTSAQKNPTAFYLCASSPRATEAFFGQGTRLTVV.

This clonotype was detected ten times or more. This chain links TRBV7-6 with TRBJ1-2; maybe TRBD1 (6 bases). V was pared by 5 bases and J by 8 bases, with 21 bases between. Germline lookup yields CDR1 SGHVS and CDR2 FNYEAQ. The CDR3 extends over 15 amino acids. DNA for the CDR3: TGTGCCAGCAGCCCATACGCGGGGGCTCTTGACGGCTACACCTTC. Its translation: CASSPYAGALDGYTF.

J is TRBJ1-3 and V is TRBV13, with D possibly being TRBD1 (6 bases). V lost 4 bases and J lost 4, with 11 bases in between. Germline V gene lookup returns CDR1 PRHDT and CDR2 FYEKMQ (reference sequence). This CDR3 is built from 14 residues. The CDR3 spells CASSSQGRGNTIYF. The CDR3 DNA sequence: TGTGCCAGCAGCTCTCAGGGGAGGGGAAACACCATATATTTT.